This T cell receptor (beta chain) was profiled in a study of human T cells and chemical hapten exposure. The V gene's germline CDR1 is SQVTM and CDR2 ANQGSEA. The CDR3 extends over 13 amino acids. V gave up 4 bases and J gave up 3 bases, with 10 bases separating them. Time point indicated: patch test 1, 2 weeks after DPC sensitization. Treatment reported: therapeutic diphenylcyclopropenone sensitization with weekly scalp DPC. It was from unfractionated whole blood that total RNA was extracted. This clonotype was seen ten or more times. TCRdb passed the RACE reads through MiXCR, listing each CDR3 protein once. Among roughly 38,000 distinct CDR3 sequences, about 4.2% were seen once, and the ten largest hold around 26%.

The sequence derives from a man between 50 and 59 years old with alopecia areata. Some clones in this sample may be carry-over from other donors' samples. The sample here was whole blood, taken in connection with sensitization to the hapten diphenylcyclopropenone (DPC). The chain joins TRBV29-1 to TRBJ2-1, with a weak D call TRBD1 (7 bases). The CDR3 spells CSVGQGGYNEQFF. In DNA, the CDR3 is TGCAGCGTTGGACAGGGAGGCTACAATGAGCAGTTCTTC.